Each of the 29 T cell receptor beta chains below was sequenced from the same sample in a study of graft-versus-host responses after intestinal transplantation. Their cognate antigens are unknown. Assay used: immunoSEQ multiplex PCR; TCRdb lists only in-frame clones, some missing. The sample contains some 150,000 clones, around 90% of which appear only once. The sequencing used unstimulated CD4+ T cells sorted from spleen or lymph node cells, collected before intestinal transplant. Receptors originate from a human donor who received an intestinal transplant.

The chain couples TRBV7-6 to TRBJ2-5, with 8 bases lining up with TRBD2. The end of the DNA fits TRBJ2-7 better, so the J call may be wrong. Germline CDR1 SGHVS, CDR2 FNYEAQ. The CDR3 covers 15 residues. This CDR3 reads CASSLVSGSTYEQYF. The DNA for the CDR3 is TGTGCCAGCAGCTTAGTCAGCGGGAGCACCTACGAGCAGTACTTC.

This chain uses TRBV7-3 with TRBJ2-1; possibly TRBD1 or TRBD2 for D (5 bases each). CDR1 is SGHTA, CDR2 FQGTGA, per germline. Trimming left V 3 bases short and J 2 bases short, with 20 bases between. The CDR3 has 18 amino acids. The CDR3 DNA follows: TGTGCCAGCAGCTTTGGACTTCCTTGGGGGTTAACCTACAATGAGCAGTTCTTC. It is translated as CASSFGLPWGLTYNEQFF.

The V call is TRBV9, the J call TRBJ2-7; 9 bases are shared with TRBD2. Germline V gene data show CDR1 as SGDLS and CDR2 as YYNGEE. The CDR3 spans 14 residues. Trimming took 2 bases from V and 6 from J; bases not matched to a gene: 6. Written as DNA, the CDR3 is TGTGCCAGCAGCGTGACTAGCGGCTTAGGCGAGCAGTACTTC. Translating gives CASSVTSGLGEQYF.

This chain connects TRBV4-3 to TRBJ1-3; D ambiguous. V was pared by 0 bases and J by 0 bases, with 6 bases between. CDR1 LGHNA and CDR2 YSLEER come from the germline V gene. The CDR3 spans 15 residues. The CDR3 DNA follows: TGCGCCAGCAGCCAAGATCTACTCTCTGGAAACACCATATATTTT. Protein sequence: CASSQDLLSGNTIYF.

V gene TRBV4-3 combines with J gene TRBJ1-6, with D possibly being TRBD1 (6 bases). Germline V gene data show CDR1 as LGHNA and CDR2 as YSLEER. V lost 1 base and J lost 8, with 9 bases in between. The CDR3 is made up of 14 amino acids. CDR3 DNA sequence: TGCGCCAGCAGCCAAGCTCACAGGGATTCACCCCTCCACTTT. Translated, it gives CASSQAHRDSPLHF.

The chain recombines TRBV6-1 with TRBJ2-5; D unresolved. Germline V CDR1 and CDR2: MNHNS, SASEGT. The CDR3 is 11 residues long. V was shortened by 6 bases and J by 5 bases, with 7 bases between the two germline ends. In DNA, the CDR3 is TGTGCCAGCAGGTTTCGTGAGACCCAGTACTTC. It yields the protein CASRFRETQYF.

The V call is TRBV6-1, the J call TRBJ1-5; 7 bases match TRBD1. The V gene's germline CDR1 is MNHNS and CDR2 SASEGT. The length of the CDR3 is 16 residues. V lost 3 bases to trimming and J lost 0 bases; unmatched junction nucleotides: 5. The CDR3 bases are TGTGCCAGCAGTGAGATTACAGGGGATAGCAATCAGCCCCAGCATTTT. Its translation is CASSEITGDSNQPQHF.

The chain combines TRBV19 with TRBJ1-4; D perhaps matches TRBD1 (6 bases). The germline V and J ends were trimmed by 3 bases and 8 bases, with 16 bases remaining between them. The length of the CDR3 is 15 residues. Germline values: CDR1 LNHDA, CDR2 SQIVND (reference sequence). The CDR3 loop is CASSMGTTGQEKLFF. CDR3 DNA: TGTGCCAGTAGTATGGGGACCACAGGGCAGGAAAAACTGTTTTTT.

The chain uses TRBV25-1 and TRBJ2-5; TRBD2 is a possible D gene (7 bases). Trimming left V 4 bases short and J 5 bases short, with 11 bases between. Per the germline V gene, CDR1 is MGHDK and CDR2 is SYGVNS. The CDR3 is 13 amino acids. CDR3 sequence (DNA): TGTGCCAGCAGTGCGGGGGGCTCGGAGACCCAGTACTTC. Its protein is CASSAGGSETQYF.

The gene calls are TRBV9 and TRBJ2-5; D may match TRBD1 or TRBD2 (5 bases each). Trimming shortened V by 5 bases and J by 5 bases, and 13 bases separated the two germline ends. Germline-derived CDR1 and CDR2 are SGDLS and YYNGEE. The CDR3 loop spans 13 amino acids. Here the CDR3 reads CASRGVASETQYF. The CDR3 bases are TGTGCCAGCAGGGGGGTAGCAAGCGAGACCCAGTACTTC.

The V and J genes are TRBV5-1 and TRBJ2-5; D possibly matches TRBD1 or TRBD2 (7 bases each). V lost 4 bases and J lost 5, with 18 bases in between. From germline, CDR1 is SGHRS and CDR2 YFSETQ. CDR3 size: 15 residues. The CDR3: CASSRSGDSRETQYF. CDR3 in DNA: TGCGCCAGCAGCCGAAGCGGGGACAGTAGGGAGACCCAGTACTTC. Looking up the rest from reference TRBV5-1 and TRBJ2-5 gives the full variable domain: KAGVTQTPRYLIKTRGQQVTLSCSPISGHRSVSWYQQTPGQGLQFLFEYFSETQRNKGNFPGRFSGRQFSNSRSEMNVSTLELGDSALYLCASSRSGDSRETQYFGPGTRLLVL.

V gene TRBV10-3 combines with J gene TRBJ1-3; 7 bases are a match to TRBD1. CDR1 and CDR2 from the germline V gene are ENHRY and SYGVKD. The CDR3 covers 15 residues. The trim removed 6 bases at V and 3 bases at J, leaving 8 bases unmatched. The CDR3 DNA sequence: TGTGCCATCAGCGATACGCCAGGGGGTGGAAACACCATATATTTT. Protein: CAISDTPGGGNTIYF.

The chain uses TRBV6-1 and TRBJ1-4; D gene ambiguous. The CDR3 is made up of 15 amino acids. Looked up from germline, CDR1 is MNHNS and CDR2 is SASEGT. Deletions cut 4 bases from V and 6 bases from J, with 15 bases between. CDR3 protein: CASSGNLGGDEKLFF. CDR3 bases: TGTGCCAGCAGTGGAAACCTGGGTGGAGATGAAAAACTGTTTTTT.

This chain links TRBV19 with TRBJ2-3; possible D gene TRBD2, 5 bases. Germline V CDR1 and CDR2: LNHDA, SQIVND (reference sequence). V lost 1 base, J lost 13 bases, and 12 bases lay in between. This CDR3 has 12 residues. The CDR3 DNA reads TGTGCCAGTAGTATAGTAAACGGGGTGGAGTATTTT. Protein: CASSIVNGVEYF.

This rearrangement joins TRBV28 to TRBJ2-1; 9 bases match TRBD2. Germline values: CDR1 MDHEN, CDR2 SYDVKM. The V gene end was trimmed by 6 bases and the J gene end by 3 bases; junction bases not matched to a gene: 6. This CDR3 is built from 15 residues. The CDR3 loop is CASRTIAGVYNEQFF. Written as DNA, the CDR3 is TGTGCCAGCAGAACTATAGCGGGAGTCTACAATGAGCAGTTCTTC.

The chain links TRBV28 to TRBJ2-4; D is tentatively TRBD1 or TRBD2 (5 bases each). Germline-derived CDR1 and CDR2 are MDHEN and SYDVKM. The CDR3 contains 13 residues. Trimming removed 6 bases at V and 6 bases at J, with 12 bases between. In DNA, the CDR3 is TGTGCCAGCAGCTCTGGGACCCTAAACATTCAGTACTTC. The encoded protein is CASSSGTLNIQYF.

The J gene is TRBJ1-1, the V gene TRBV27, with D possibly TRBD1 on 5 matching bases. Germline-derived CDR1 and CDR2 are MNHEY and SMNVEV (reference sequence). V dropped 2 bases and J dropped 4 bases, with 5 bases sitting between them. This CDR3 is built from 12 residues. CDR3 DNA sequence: TGTGCCAGCAGTTTAAGGGGCACTGAAGCTTTCTTT. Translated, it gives CASSLRGTEAFF.

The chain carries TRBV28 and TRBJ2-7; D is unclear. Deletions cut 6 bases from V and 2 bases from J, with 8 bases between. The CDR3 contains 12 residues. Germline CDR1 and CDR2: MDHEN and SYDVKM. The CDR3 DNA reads TGTGCCAGCAGACTATCTCCCTACGAGCAGTACTTC. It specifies CASRLSPYEQYF.

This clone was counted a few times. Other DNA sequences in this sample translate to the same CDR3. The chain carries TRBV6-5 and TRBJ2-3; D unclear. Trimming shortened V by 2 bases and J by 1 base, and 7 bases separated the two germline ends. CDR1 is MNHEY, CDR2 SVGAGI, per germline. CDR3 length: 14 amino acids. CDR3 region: CASSYLAGTDTQYF. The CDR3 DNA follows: TGTGCCAGCAGTTACCTCGCCGGCACAGATACGCAGTATTTT.

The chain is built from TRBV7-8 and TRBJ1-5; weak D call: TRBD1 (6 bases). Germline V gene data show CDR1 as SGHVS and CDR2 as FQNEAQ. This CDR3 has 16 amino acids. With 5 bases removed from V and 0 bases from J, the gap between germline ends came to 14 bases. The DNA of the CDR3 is TGTGCCAGCAGCCTGACAGGTATTGGTAGCAATCAGCCCCAGCATTTT. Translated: CASSLTGIGSNQPQHF. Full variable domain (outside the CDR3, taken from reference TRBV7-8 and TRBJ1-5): GAGVSQSPRYKVAKRGQDVALRCDPISGHVSLFWYQQALGQGPEFLTYFQNEAQLDKSGLPSDRFFAERPEGSVSTLKIQRTQQEDSAVYLCASSLTGIGSNQPQHFGDGTRLSIL.

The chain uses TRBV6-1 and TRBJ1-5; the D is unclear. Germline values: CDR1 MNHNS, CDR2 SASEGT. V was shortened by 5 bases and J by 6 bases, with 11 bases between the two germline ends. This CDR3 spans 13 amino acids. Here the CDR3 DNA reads TGTGCCAGCAGTTCCGTAGGAGCTCAGCCCCAGCATTTT. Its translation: CASSSVGAQPQHF.

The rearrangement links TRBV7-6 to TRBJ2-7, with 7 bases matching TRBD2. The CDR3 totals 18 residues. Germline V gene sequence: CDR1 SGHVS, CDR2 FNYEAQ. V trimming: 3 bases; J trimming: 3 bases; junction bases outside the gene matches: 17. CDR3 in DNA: TGTGCCAGCAGCTTGAGGACTAGTTTGGGAGGGTTGAACTACGAGCAGTACTTC. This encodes CASSLRTSLGGLNYEQYF.

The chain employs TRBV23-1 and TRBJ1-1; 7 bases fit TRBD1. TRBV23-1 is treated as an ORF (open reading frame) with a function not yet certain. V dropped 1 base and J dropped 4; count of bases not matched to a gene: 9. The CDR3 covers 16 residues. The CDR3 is CASSQFKEGACTEAFF. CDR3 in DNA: TGCGCCAGCAGTCAATTTAAGGAGGGGGCTTGCACTGAAGCTTTCTTT.

CDR3 sequence: CASSYDRYEQYF. The DNA for the CDR3 is TGTGCCAGCAGTTATGACAGATACGAGCAGTACTTC. The chain links TRBV6-5 to TRBJ2-7; TRBD1 is a possible D gene (5 bases). V was cut by 3 bases and J by 4 bases, with 7 bases left in between. The CDR3 totals 12 residues. CDR1 is MNHEY and CDR2 is SVGAGI in the germline V gene.

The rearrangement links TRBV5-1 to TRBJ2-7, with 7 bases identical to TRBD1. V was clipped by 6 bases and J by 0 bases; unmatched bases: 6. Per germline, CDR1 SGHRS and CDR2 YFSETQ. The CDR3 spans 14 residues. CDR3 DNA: TGCGCCAGCAACTGGGGACAGAGCTCCTACGAGCAGTACTTC. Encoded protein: CASNWGQSSYEQYF.

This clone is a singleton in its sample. CDR3: CATSTAAGELFF. The CDR3 DNA reads TGTGCCACCAGCACGGCGGCCGGGGAGCTGTTTTTT. The V gene is TRBV15, the J gene TRBJ2-2; D gene uncertain. The CDR3 has 12 amino acids. Germline V lookup: CDR1 LNHNV, CDR2 YYDKDF (reference sequence). V was trimmed by 4 bases and J by 6 bases, leaving 6 bases between them.

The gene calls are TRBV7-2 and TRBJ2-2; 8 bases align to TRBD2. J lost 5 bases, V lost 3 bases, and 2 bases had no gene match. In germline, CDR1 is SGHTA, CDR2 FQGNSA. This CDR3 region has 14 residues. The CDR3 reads CASSFSGTTGELFF. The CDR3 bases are TGTGCCAGCAGCTTTAGCGGGACAACCGGGGAGCTGTTTTTT.

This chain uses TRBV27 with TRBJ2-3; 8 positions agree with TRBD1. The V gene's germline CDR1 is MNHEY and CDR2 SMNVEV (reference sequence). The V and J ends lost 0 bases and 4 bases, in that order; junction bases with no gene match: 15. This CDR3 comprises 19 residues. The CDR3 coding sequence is TGTGCCAGCAGTTTATCAGTTAGATTCGGACAGGGAATAGCAGATACGCAGTATTTT. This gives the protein CASSLSVRFGQGIADTQYF.

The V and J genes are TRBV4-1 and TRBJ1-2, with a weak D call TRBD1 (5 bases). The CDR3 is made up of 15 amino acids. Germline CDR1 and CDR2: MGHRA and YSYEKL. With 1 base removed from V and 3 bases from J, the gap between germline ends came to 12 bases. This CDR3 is CASSQVLRDYYGYTF. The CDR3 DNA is TGCGCCAGCAGCCAAGTCCTCAGGGACTACTATGGCTACACCTTC.